Listed here are 12 T cell receptor beta chains from one sample, sequenced in a study of CD8 T cells in ankylosing spondylitis. TCRdb ran MiXCR on the 5' RACE reads and lists one entry per CDR3 protein. The repertoire consists of approximately 250,000 distinct CDR3 sequences, with roughly a third occurring once and the leading ten covering around 4%. The sequencing input was blood, either unsorted or a sorted T cell fraction (not recorded which). These receptors originate from a male donor with ankylosing spondylitis or in good health (not recorded which).

This clonotype occurred a few times. This chain uses TRBV20-1 with TRBJ2-5, with 14 nucleotides matching TRBD2. V shed 6 bases, J shed 5 bases, and the junction held 8 bases outside the gene matches. CDR1 and CDR2 from the germline V gene are DFQATT and SNEGSKA (reference sequence). The length of the CDR3 is 15 residues. The CDR3 nucleotides read TGCAGTGCCGACTTGACTAGCGGGGGGGAGGAGACCCAGTACTTC. Its protein product is CSADLTSGGEETQYF.

This clonotype was observed many times. The V call is TRBV12-3 or TRBV12-4, the J call TRBJ2-5; D is tentatively TRBD1 or TRBD2 (5 bases each). V was clipped by 5 bases and J by 1 base, with 8 bases between them. This CDR3 region has 13 residues. CDR3 region: CASSPGTQETQYF. The DNA of the CDR3 is TGTGCCAGCAGTCCTGGGACCCAAGAGACCCAGTACTTC.

The chain carries TRBV5-1 and TRBJ2-7; 10 positions agree with TRBD2. The CDR3 contains 17 residues. Trimming at V came to 4 bases and at J to 5 bases, leaving 15 bases not matched to a gene. Looked up from germline, CDR1 is SGHRS and CDR2 is YFSETQ. The CDR3: CASSREGVGGLANEQYF. The DNA for the CDR3 is TGCGCCAGCAGCAGGGAGGGGGTCGGGGGACTAGCGAACGAGCAGTACTTC.

This clonotype was picked up a small number of times. This chain joins TRBV11-2 and TRBJ2-7; 10 bases fit TRBD1. The trim removed 5 bases at V and 3 bases at J, leaving 4 bases unmatched. Germline values: CDR1 SGHAT, CDR2 FQNNGV. The CDR3 contains 14 residues. The CDR3: CASSAWDRGYEQYF. DNA for the CDR3: TGTGCCAGCAGCGCTTGGGACAGGGGCTACGAGCAGTACTTC.

This clonotype was seen only a few times. V gene TRBV20-1 combines with J gene TRBJ1-2; maybe TRBD1 (6 bases). Trimming took off 3 bases at V and 4 bases at J, with 15 bases between the two ends. Germline assignment: CDR1 DFQATT and CDR2 SNEGSKA (reference sequence). The CDR3 loop spans 14 amino acids. CDR3 nucleotides: TGCAGTGCTAGTACCGGACAGTTGGGCTATGGCTACACCTTC. It yields the protein CSASTGQLGYGYTF.

This chain uses TRBV3-1 with TRBJ2-5; D ambiguous. V dropped 4 bases and J dropped 4 bases, with 16 bases sitting between them. Germline V gene lookup returns CDR1 LGHDT and CDR2 YNNKEL (reference sequence). The CDR3 runs to 15 residues. DNA for the CDR3: TGTGCCAGCAGCCCAGGAGCCGACCTACGAGAGACCCAGTACTTC. Translation: CASSPGADLRETQYF.

The chain carries TRBV12-3 or TRBV12-4 and TRBJ2-2; unclear D gene. V was clipped by 5 bases and J by 2 bases, with 12 bases between them. CDR3 length equals 15 residues. The CDR3 bases are TGTGCCAGCAGTCCCCCATTCGTTAACACCGGGGAGCTGTTTTTT. Its translation is CASSPPFVNTGELFF.

V gene TRBV6-1 combines with J gene TRBJ2-3, with TRBD1 as a possible D gene (6 bases). Germline V lookup: CDR1 MNHNS, CDR2 SASEGT. Trimming stripped 0 bases from V and 4 bases from J, with 11 bases between. CDR3 size: 15 residues. CDR3 nucleotide sequence: TGTGCCAGCAGTGAAGCGTCCGAGGGGGCAGATACGCAGTATTTT. It codes for CASSEASEGADTQYF.

This chain links TRBV5-4 with TRBJ2-7, with D possibly matching TRBD2 (6 bases). The germline gives CDR1 SGHNT, CDR2 YYREEE (reference sequence). The V gene lost 3 bases and the J gene lost 6 bases, with 13 bases spanning the gap. The CDR3 is made up of 13 amino acids. CDR3: CASSSVMGGEQYF. The CDR3 DNA follows: TGTGCCAGCAGCTCCGTGATGGGGGGCGAGCAGTACTTC.

This clonotype was counted between two and nine times. This sequence joins TRBV19 and TRBJ2-6, with D possibly TRBD1 on 6 matching bases. The CDR3 spans 14 residues. Trimming shortened V by 5 bases and J by 3 bases, and 8 bases separated the two germline ends. Germline CDR1 LNHDA, CDR2 SQIVND (reference sequence). CDR3 sequence (DNA): TGTGCCAGTAGTTACAGGGTTGGGGCCAACGTCCTGACTTTC. Translation: CASSYRVGANVLTF. The complete variable domain, with remaining parts taken from reference TRBV19 and TRBJ2-6, reads DGGITQSPKYLFRKEGQNVTLSCEQNLNHDAMYWYRQDPGQGLRLIYYSQIVNDFQKGDIAEGYSVSREKKESFPLTVTSAQKNPTAFYLCASSYRVGANVLTFGAGSRLTVL.

CDR3 coding DNA: TGCAGTGCTAGGTCCTCAAGGGCCGCCCCCTTAGCCAAAAACATTCAGTACTTC. It specifies CSARSSRAAPLAKNIQYF. The rearrangement joins TRBV20-1 to TRBJ2-4; D ambiguous. The CDR3 is 18 amino acids. Trimming removed 3 bases at V and 0 bases at J, with 21 bases between. Per germline, CDR1 DFQATT and CDR2 SNEGSKA (reference sequence).

The genes are TRBV19 and TRBJ2-3; D might be TRBD2 (6 bases). The V gene's germline CDR1 is LNHDA and CDR2 SQIVND (reference sequence). V lost 4 bases and J 2 bases, leaving 7 bases between the germline ends. The CDR3 has 13 amino acids. The CDR3 nucleotides are TGTGCCAGTAGTAGCGGGGACACAGATACGCAGTATTTT. Translation: CASSSGDTDTQYF.